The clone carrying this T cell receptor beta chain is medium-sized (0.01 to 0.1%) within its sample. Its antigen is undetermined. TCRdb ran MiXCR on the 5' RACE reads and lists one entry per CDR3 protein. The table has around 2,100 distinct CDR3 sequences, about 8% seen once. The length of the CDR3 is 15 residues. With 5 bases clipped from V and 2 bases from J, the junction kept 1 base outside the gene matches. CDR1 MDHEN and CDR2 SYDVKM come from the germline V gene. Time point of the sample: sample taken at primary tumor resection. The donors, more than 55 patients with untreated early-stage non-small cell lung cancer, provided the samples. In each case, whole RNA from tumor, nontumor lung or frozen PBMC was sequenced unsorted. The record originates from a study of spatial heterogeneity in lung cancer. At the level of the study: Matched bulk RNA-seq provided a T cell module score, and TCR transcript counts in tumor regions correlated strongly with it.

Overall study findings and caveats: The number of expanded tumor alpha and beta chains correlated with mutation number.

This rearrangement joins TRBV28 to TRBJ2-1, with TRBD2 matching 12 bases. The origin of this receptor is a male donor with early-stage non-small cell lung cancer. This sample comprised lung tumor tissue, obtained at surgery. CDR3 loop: CASSRTSGTYNEQFF. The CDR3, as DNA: TGTGCCAGCAGTAGGACTAGCGGGACCTACAATGAGCAGTTCTTC.